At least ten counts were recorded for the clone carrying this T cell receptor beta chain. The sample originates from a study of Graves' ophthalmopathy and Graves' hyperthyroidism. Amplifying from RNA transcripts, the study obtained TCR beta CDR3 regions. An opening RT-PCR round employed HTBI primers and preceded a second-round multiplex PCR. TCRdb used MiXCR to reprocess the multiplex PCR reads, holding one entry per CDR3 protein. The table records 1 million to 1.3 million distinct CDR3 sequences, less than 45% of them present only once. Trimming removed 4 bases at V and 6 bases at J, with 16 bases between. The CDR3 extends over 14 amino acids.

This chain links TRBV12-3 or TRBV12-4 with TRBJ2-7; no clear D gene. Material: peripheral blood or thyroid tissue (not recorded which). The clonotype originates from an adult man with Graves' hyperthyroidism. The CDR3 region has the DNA TGTGCCAGCAGTTCGCGGACGGAGCTGGGCGAGCAGTACTTC. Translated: CASSSRTELGEQYF.